This T cell receptor (beta chain) derives from a study of shared clonotypes between healthy human individuals (TCRdb year 2020). At the level of the whole study: A couple of women and three men aged 18 to 49 years were included in the cohort. Different laboratories and diverse techniques were used to prepare libraries and sequence TCR repertoires, to increase sequencing depth and limit assay-specific biases. Between about 0.85 and 10 billion PBMCs per donor were obtained by leukapheresis. Blood TCR repertoires of a handful of healthy adults were deeply sequenced to estimate repertoire size and the extent of clonotype sharing between individuals.

Relative to germline, V is 6 bases shorter and J is 2 bases shorter, with 11 bases between their ends. The germline V gene gives CDR1 as MNHEY and CDR2 as SVGAGI. The CDR3 runs 14 residues from the cysteine to the phenylalanine. Only the CDR3 part of the read is kept: 42 bases, read in frame from the first base. A word on this clone: It lacks a known antigen. No per-base quality is available; no much larger clone lies one base away.

Using the deep immunoSEQ assay, multiplex PCR amplified TCR CDR3 regions from genomic DNA. Extracted genomic DNA from each cell subset was distributed evenly across all wells of several immunoSEQ 96-well plates, and each plate was treated as a replicate. Each replicate PCR for unsorted PBMC received around 330 ng genomic DNA, equal to approximately 30,000 T cell genomes. Unsorted PBMC genomic DNA was sequenced across ten immunoSEQ deep assay plates. The purified libraries were quantified using a Qubit 3.0 fluorometer, sized with a Bioanalyzer 2100, and then quantified again using the KAPA Library Quantification kit. A separate single-read 150-cycle Illumina NextSeq 550 flow cell was used to sequence each immunoSEQ 96-well plate. The authors' analysis ran thus. Because only junctional sequences without quality scores were contained in the immunoSEQ output, filtering matching that applied to full-length reads could not be performed. To assign V/J genes and CDR3, sequences were annotated against IMGT germline references using PyIR, a Python wrapper for IgBLAST v1.9. Reads with weak V/J assignments (E-value above 1e-6), missing CDR3, stop codons, out-of-frame junctions, or ambiguous translated residues were removed. A V3J clonotype was defined by an identical inferred V gene, J gene, and CDR3 amino acid sequence. To compute the percentage overlap between repertoires, the number of shared unique clonotypes was divided by the size of the smaller repertoire. Repertoire richness was assessed with RTK rarefaction, the Chao1 estimator, and Recon v2.1 estimates of unobserved clonotypes. TCRdb carries this immuneACCESS record with in-frame sequences only. Its versions omit some clonotypes, under half of them owing to an unresolved V gene in the studies checked, with the rest unexplained. That table is the source of V, J and clone size, and D and trimming were worked out from the DNA. For this sample the table gives hundreds of thousands of clones, of which roughly 79% were detected only once. The top ten constitute more than 10% of the sample.

The paper's findings and limits, for the study overall: The genetic and exposure-history diversity represented was limited by the small number of donors. Sampling was restricted to blood, and TCR repertoires in tissues likely differ from the TCR repertoires found in blood. Based on pairwise subsampling, the degree of clonotype sharing among donors was expected to be affected by sequencing depth.

Healthy HIV-negative adults with no recently reported acute infections or vaccinations were included as donors. Only Caucasian adults living in Nashville, Tennessee, USA were represented among the donors. In the unsorted samples, tens of millions of PBMCs were counted, and genomic DNA was extracted using the QIAamp DNA Blood Mini kit. Blood was collected by leukapheresis, and PBMCs were isolated by Ficoll-Histopaque density gradient centrifugation and then cryopreserved in liquid nitrogen vapor phase. Source material: PBMCs. The sequence links TRBV6-5 to TRBJ2-4; no D gene call is confident. This receptor was taken from a woman in her thirties or forties in good health. Some clones in this sample may be carry-over from other donors' samples. The sequence in DNA is TGTGCCAGCAGCCCACAGTTCCCCAAAAACATTCAGTACTTC. Its translation is CASSPQFPKNIQYF.